Each of the 30 T cell receptor beta chains below was sequenced from the same sample in a study. MiXCR was run by TCRdb on the RT-PCR reads, yielding one entry per CDR3 protein. The sample yields 550,000 to 750,000 distinct CDR3 sequences, 12% to 15% seen once. The sequenced material came from memory CD4+ T cells from blood. These receptors originate from a female donor in good health, serving as a healthy control.

This sequence joins TRBV12-3 or TRBV12-4 and TRBJ1-1; D is unclear. This CDR3 spans 13 amino acids. Trimming cost V 3 bases and J 5 bases, with 10 bases left between them. The CDR3: CASSLFGSTEAFF. As DNA, the CDR3 is TGTGCCAGCAGTTTGTTCGGGTCTACTGAAGCTTTCTTT.

This clonotype came up many times. The chain joins TRBV6-5 to TRBJ1-1; D gene ambiguous. V lost 7 bases and J 2 bases, leaving 11 bases between the germline ends. Germline-derived CDR1 and CDR2 are MNHEY and SVGAGI. CDR3 size: 13 residues. CDR3: CASTAEFNTEAFF. Written as DNA, the CDR3 is TGTGCCAGCACCGCAGAGTTTAACACTGAAGCTTTCTTT.

This clonotype was detected a few times. CDR3 DNA sequence: TGTGCCAGCAGTTTATCGGAGTATGGCAATGAGCAGTTCTTC. This encodes CASSLSEYGNEQFF. This chain links TRBV27 with TRBJ2-1; D is ambiguous. The CDR3 has 14 residues. From germline, CDR1 is MNHEY and CDR2 SMNVEV (reference sequence). Trimming shortened V by 0 bases and J by 6 bases, and 9 bases separated the two germline ends.

V and J are TRBV20-1 and TRBJ2-7, with 13 positions matching TRBD2. Germline V gene data show CDR1 as DFQATT and CDR2 as SNEGSKA (reference sequence). This CDR3 is 15 amino acids long. V shed 3 bases and J 2 bases; nucleotides not matched to a gene: 4. CDR3 nucleotides: TGCAGTGCTAGGTCAGGGACTAGCGGGGCCTACGAGCAGTACTTC. It specifies CSARSGTSGAYEQYF.

This clonotype was recorded a few times. This chain links TRBV6-5 with TRBJ2-7; D is possibly TRBD2 (5 bases). V was cut by 2 bases and J by 6 bases, with 11 bases left in between. The CDR3 length is 13 residues. In germline, CDR1 is MNHEY, CDR2 SVGAGI. DNA of the CDR3: TGTGCCAGCAGTTACACCCTAGAGGGCGAGCAGTACTTC. This encodes CASSYTLEGEQYF.

Many counts were recorded for this clonotype. This chain joins TRBV20-1 and TRBJ2-7; D call uncertain. This CDR3 comprises 11 residues. V lost 2 bases and J lost 3, with 5 bases in between. Germline V CDR1 and CDR2: DFQATT, SNEGSKA (reference sequence). CDR3 bases: TGCAGTGCTAGAACCCACTACGAGCAGTACTTC. The encoded protein is CSARTHYEQYF.

This clonotype showed up many times. This chain uses TRBV5-1 with TRBJ1-1; D not certain. The CDR3 is 14 amino acids. V lost 1 base and J lost 1, with 8 bases in between. Germline CDR1 and CDR2: SGHRS and YFSETQ. As DNA, the CDR3 is TGCGCCAGCAGCTTGAACGGCCAGAACACTGAAGCTTTCTTT. Protein: CASSLNGQNTEAFF.

This clonotype appeared many times. This CDR3 is CSVSRQGEQFF. For the CDR3, the DNA is TGCAGCGTCTCCCGACAGGGGGAGCAGTTCTTC. The genes are TRBV29-1 and TRBJ2-1, with TRBD1 matching 8 bases. The CDR3 is made up of 11 amino acids. J was trimmed by 10 bases and V by 6 bases; bases with no gene match: 5. Germline loops: CDR1 SQVTM, CDR2 ANQGSEA.

This clonotype was counted at least ten times. The junction differs from germline at one of its ends, possibly a read error. The gene calls are TRBV4-3 and TRBJ2-7, with D maybe TRBD1 (6 bases). Looked up from germline, CDR1 is LGHNA and CDR2 is YSLEER. The CDR3 is made up of 13 amino acids. The CDR3 nucleotides read TGCGCCAGCAGCCAAGATAAGAGGACAGCTCCACACTTC. Amino acid sequence: CASSQDKRTAPHF.

This clonotype came up a few times. The CDR3 loop reads CSAGTSAAYEQYF. DNA of the CDR3: TGCAGTGCAGGGACTAGCGCAGCCTACGAGCAGTACTTC. V usage is TRBV20-1 and J usage is TRBJ2-7; 10 nucleotides align to TRBD2. The CDR3 runs to 13 residues. V lost 6 bases to trimming and J lost 2 bases; unmatched junction nucleotides: 4. Germline CDR1 is DFQATT and CDR2 is SNEGSKA (reference sequence).

This clonotype appeared a few times. This rearrangement joins TRBV20-1 to TRBJ2-3; TRBD2 aligns across 10 bases. With 6 bases clipped from V and 5 bases from J, the junction kept 8 bases outside the gene matches. The CDR3 totals 14 residues. CDR1 DFQATT and CDR2 SNEGSKA come from the germline V gene (reference sequence). The CDR3 DNA reads TGCAGTGCCACCAGCGGGGGGGCGGGAGATACGCAGTATTTT. Protein product: CSATSGGAGDTQYF.

This clonotype occurred a few times. Compared with germline, one end of the junction differs, possibly owing to a read error. The CDR3 is CASSPLDLDTQYF. The CDR3, as DNA: TGTGCCAGCTCCCCACTCGACCTTGATACGCAGTATTTT. The chain uses TRBV18 and TRBJ2-3; D call uncertain. The length of the CDR3 is 13 residues. Germline V gene sequence: CDR1 KGHSH, CDR2 LQKENI. The full variable domain, in which reference TRBV18 and TRBJ2-3 provide the parts outside the CDR3, is NAGVMQNPRHLVRRRGQEARLRCSPMKGHSHVYWYRQLPEEGLKFMVYLQKENIIDESGMPKERFSAEFPKEGPSILRIQQVVRGDSAAYFCASSPLDLDTQYFGPGTRLTVL.

The chain links TRBV7-9 to TRBJ2-6; D is undetermined. The V gene's germline CDR1 is SEHNR and CDR2 FQNEAQ (reference sequence). The V end lost 4 bases, the J end lost 2 bases, and 12 bases lay between the germline ends. This CDR3 is built from 16 residues. CDR3: CASSSDVGAGANVLTF. The CDR3 bases are TGTGCCAGCAGCTCCGACGTGGGCGCTGGGGCCAACGTCCTGACTTTC.

This clonotype was found a few times. The chain is built from TRBV7-9 and TRBJ1-1; no reliable D call. The V gene's germline CDR1 is SEHNR and CDR2 FQNEAQ (reference sequence). Trimming cost V 5 bases and J 2 bases, with 15 bases left between them. There are 15 residues in the CDR3. CDR3 in amino acids: CASSAYRELNTEAFF. As DNA, the CDR3 is TGTGCCAGCAGCGCTTACCGGGAGCTAAACACTGAAGCTTTCTTT.

The table lists this clonotype with a few counts. This chain links TRBV5-1 with TRBJ2-1, with 12 positions matching TRBD2. Trimming cost V 4 bases and J 0 bases; bases outside gene matches: 8. This CDR3 has 18 residues. CDR1 and CDR2 from the germline V gene are SGHRS and YFSETQ. The CDR3 coding sequence is TGCGCCAGCAGCGCCACTAGCGGGGGGTTTAGCTCCTACAATGAGCAGTTCTTC. Translated, it gives CASSATSGGFSSYNEQFF.

The chain recombines TRBV24-1 with TRBJ2-3; 10 bases are a match to TRBD2. V dropped 3 bases and J dropped 2; count of bases not matched to a gene: 10. The CDR3 loop spans 18 amino acids. Germline V gene sequence: CDR1 KGHDR, CDR2 SFDVKD. CDR3 region: CATSDTSRTSGNTDTQYF. CDR3 DNA: TGTGCCACCAGTGATACCTCCCGGACTAGCGGAAACACAGATACGCAGTATTTT.

This clonotype was detected ten times or more. This chain links TRBV4-2 with TRBJ1-5, with 10 bases fitting TRBD1. The CDR3 is 15 residues long. The V gene end was trimmed by 4 bases and the J gene end by 4 bases; junction bases not matched to a gene: 4. Germline V gives CDR1 LGHNA, CDR2 YNFKEQ. The CDR3 loop is CASSRQGAGNQPQHF. CDR3 DNA: TGTGCCAGCAGCCGACAGGGGGCCGGTAATCAGCCCCAGCATTTT.

The chain combines TRBV10-3 with TRBJ2-7; D gene unclear. V was shortened by 6 bases and J by 4 bases, with 7 bases between the two germline ends. The germline CDR1 and CDR2 sequences are ENHRY and SYGVKD. This CDR3 has 11 amino acids. CDR3 region: CAIRNQYEQYF. The CDR3 DNA follows: TGTGCCATCAGGAACCAATACGAGCAGTACTTC.

A few counts support this clonotype. V and J are TRBV28 and TRBJ2-7; D is unresolved. This CDR3 has 13 residues. Trimming removed 6 bases from V and 2 bases from J, with 11 bases in between. Germline values: CDR1 MDHEN, CDR2 SYDVKM. The CDR3 DNA reads as TGTGCCAGCAGAGTAGGGCTTCCCTACGAGCAGTACTTC. It codes for CASRVGLPYEQYF.

The rearrangement joins TRBV20-1 to TRBJ2-3; TRBD2 aligns across 7 bases. CDR3 size: 14 residues. Germline values: CDR1 DFQATT, CDR2 SNEGSKA (reference sequence). J lost 5 bases, V lost 6 bases, and 11 bases had no gene match. For the CDR3, the DNA is TGCAGTGCAGACCGGGACTACCAACAAGATACGCAGTATTTT. Translated, it gives CSADRDYQQDTQYF.

This sequence joins TRBV7-3 and TRBJ2-3; TRBD2 aligns across 8 bases. Germline CDR1 and CDR2: SGHTA and FQGTGA. The V segment lost 4 bases and the J segment 2 bases; nucleotides outside the gene matches: 11. This CDR3 has 17 amino acids. In DNA form, the CDR3 reads TGTGCCAGCAGCTACCGGGGGGGTCCCCTCTCCACAGATACGCAGTATTTT. This translates into CASSYRGGPLSTDTQYF.

This clonotype was seen repeatedly, ten times or more. The CDR3 reads CASSYSGGTEAFF. The CDR3 DNA reads as TGTGCCAGCAGTTACTCGGGAGGGACTGAAGCTTTCTTT. The genes are TRBV6-2 or TRBV6-3 and TRBJ1-1, with D hard to call. The CDR3 is made up of 13 amino acids. In germline, CDR1 is MNHEY, CDR2 SVGEGT. V was shortened by 0 bases and J by 5 bases, with 7 bases between the two germline ends.

V and J are TRBV12-3 or TRBV12-4 and TRBJ1-1; D might be TRBD1 (5 bases). V gave up 7 bases and J gave up 8 bases, with 17 bases separating them. The CDR3 totals 13 residues. CDR3 protein: CASKRDLSTEAFF. The CDR3 DNA sequence: TGTGCCAGCAAAAGGGACCTCAGCACAGAAGCTTTCTTT.

Only a few counts were recorded for this clonotype. The CDR3 DNA reads TGTGCCAGCTCACCACCGAGTGCGGTCCACGAGCAGTACTTC. Its translation: CASSPPSAVHEQYF. The chain links TRBV18 to TRBJ2-7; no definite D call. Germline CDR1 reads KGHSH; CDR2 reads LQKENI. The ends were cut back, 0 bases at V and 5 bases at J, with 11 bases in the middle. The CDR3 spans 14 residues.

This clonotype was seen only a few times. The chain recombines TRBV27 with TRBJ2-2; a weak D match, TRBD1 (5 bases). The CDR3 runs 15 residues. Trimming removed 2 bases from V and 7 bases from J, with 14 bases in between. The germline V gene has CDR1 MNHEY and CDR2 SMNVEV (reference sequence). The CDR3 is CASSLNWTPSGELFF. For the CDR3, the DNA is TGTGCCAGCAGTTTAAACTGGACACCTAGCGGGGAGCTGTTTTTT.

There are a few counts of this clonotype. The genes are TRBV30 and TRBJ1-1; D is undetermined. CDR3 length: 11 amino acids. Trimming took 4 bases from V and 4 from J, leaving 7 bases between them. The germline CDR1 and CDR2 sequences are GTSNPN and SVGIG (reference sequence). CDR3 sequence reads: CAWTQPTEAFF. For the CDR3, the DNA is TGTGCCTGGACCCAGCCCACTGAAGCTTTCTTT.

This clonotype has just a few counts. J is TRBJ2-1 and V is TRBV7-2, with a tentative D call TRBD1 (7 bases). The V end was cut by 6 bases, the J end by 4 bases, with 19 bases between. The CDR3 totals 16 residues. Germline CDR1 and CDR2: SGHTA and FQGNSA. Here the CDR3 DNA reads TGTGCCAGCAGTACCGGGGGAACAGGGGCATACAATGAGCAGTTCTTC. Translation: CASSTGGTGAYNEQFF.

The V call is TRBV9, the J call TRBJ1-3; possibly TRBD1 for D (6 bases). V gave up 0 bases and J gave up 0 bases, with 10 bases separating them. Germline values: CDR1 SGDLS, CDR2 YYNGEE. The CDR3 consists of 16 residues. The CDR3 DNA reads as TGTGCCAGCAGCGTAGCAGGGGATTCCTCTGGAAACACCATATATTTT. Translation gives CASSVAGDSSGNTIYF.

This clonotype was counted ten times or more. This chain connects TRBV12-3 or TRBV12-4 to TRBJ2-3; D gene uncertain. This CDR3 has 11 amino acids. V shed 8 bases and J shed 3 bases, with 6 bases lying between them. The DNA of the CDR3 is TGTGCCAGCCAAGCAACAGATACGCAGTATTTT. The encoded protein is CASQATDTQYF.

This clonotype was seen ten or more times. V gene TRBV6-5 combines with J gene TRBJ1-1; no reliable D call. This CDR3 region has 13 residues. Trimming took off 9 bases at V and 1 base at J, with 12 bases between the two ends. In germline, CDR1 is MNHEY, CDR2 SVGAGI. The CDR3 nucleotides read TGTGCCAGTACCATAGCCGGGAACACTGAAGCTTTCTTT. It specifies CASTIAGNTEAFF.